Following are 8 T cell receptor beta chains from one sample sequenced in a study of shared clonotypes between healthy human individuals. Clones were read by immunoSEQ multiplex PCR, and TCRdb kept only the in-frame ones, dropping some. The sample records 750,000 to 1,000,000 clones, almost 95% being singletons. Naive CD8 isolation took CD45RO-negative cells positively selected for CCR7 and excluded terminally differentiated effector memory CD45RA+ cells. The sample comprised naive CD8+ T cells sorted from blood. The receptors shown here come from a young man in good health.

V usage is TRBV11-2 and J usage is TRBJ1-2; D unclear. This CDR3 is built from 14 residues. Germline assignment: CDR1 SGHAT and CDR2 FQNNGV. The germline V and J ends were trimmed by 7 bases and 7 bases, with 19 bases remaining between them. CDR3 bases: TGTGCCAGCAAAGGTGCGGGTTTATTTCTTGGCTACACCTTC. It yields the protein CASKGAGLFLGYTF.

The gene calls are TRBV29-1 and TRBJ2-1; 11 bases fit TRBD2. The germline gives CDR1 SQVTM, CDR2 ANQGSEA. The CDR3 length is 14 residues. V shed 7 bases and J 3 bases; nucleotides not matched to a gene: 5. The CDR3 bases are TGCAGCGGAAGGGGACTAGCGGACTACAATGAGCAGTTCTTC. Translation gives CSGRGLADYNEQFF.

The V gene is TRBV7-6, the J gene TRBJ2-1; 8 bases map to TRBD2. The CDR3 covers 16 residues. CDR1 and CDR2 (germline): SGHVS, FNYEAQ. Trimming at V came to 1 base and at J to 8 bases, leaving 10 bases not matched to a gene. In DNA form, the CDR3 reads TGTGCCAGCAGCTTAGTAGCGGGATGGAGCGCGGATGAGCAGTTCTTC. Its protein product is CASSLVAGWSADEQFF.

V usage is TRBV29-1 and J usage is TRBJ2-2, with TRBD1 matching 12 bases. Germline values: CDR1 SQVTM, CDR2 ANQGSEA. The CDR3 has 15 residues. V lost 4 bases and J lost 2; bases outside the gene matches: 2. CDR3 DNA: TGCAGCGTTGGGGGACAGGGGGCAAACACCGGGGAGCTGTTTTTT. Amino acid sequence: CSVGGQGANTGELFF.

The chain uses TRBV7-2 and TRBJ2-2; a weak D match, TRBD2 (5 bases). Germline loops: CDR1 SGHTA, CDR2 FQGNSA. The CDR3 is made up of 15 amino acids. V lost 3 bases and J lost 5, with 13 bases in between. The CDR3 DNA sequence: TGTGCCAGCAGCTTCGAGCGGAGTTATACCGGGGAGCTGTTTTTT. Protein product: CASSFERSYTGELFF.

The chain is built from TRBV29-1 and TRBJ2-1, with 11 bases aligning to TRBD2. Trimming took 3 bases from V and 9 from J; bases not matched to a gene: 4. CDR1 is SQVTM, CDR2 ANQGSEA, per germline. The CDR3 has 13 residues. CDR3 coding DNA: TGCAGCGTTGAGGGTACTAGCGGGAGTGAGCAGTTCTTC. Its protein product is CSVEGTSGSEQFF.

The DNA for the CDR3 is TGTGCCAGCAGCCGCCCAGGGGCGATCTCCGGGGAGCTGTTTTTT. Its translation is CASSRPGAISGELFF. V and J are TRBV7-2 and TRBJ2-2; D perhaps matches TRBD1 (6 bases). V dropped 5 bases and J dropped 6 bases, with 16 bases sitting between them. The germline CDR1 and CDR2 sequences are SGHTA and FQGNSA. CDR3 size: 15 residues. Full variable domain (missing parts from reference TRBV7-2 and TRBJ2-2): GAGVSQSPSNKVTEKGKDVELRCDPISGHTALYWYRQSLGQGLEFLIYFQGNSAPDKSGLPSDRFSAERTGGSVSTLTIQRTQQEDSAVYLCASSRPGAISGELFFGEGSRLTVL.

V gene TRBV29-1 combines with J gene TRBJ1-1; a possible D gene is TRBD1 (6 bases). V was clipped by 0 bases and J by 1 base, with 9 bases between them. The germline V gene encodes CDR1 SQVTM and CDR2 ANQGSEA. CDR3 length: 14 residues. This CDR3 reads CSVEEVQGNTEAFF. The CDR3, as DNA: TGCAGCGTTGAAGAAGTACAGGGGAACACTGAAGCTTTCTTT.